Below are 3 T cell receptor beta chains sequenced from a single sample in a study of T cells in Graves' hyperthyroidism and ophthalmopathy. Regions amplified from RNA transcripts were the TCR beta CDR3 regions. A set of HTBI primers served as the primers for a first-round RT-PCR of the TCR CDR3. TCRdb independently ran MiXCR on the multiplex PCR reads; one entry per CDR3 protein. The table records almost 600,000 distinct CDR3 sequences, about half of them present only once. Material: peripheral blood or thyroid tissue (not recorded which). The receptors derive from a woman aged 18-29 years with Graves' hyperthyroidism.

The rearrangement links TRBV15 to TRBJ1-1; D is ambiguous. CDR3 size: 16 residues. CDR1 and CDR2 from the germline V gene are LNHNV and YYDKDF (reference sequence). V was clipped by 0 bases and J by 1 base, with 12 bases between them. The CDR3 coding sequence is TGTGCCACCAGCAGAGATTATATGTCCTGGAACACTGAAGCTTTCTTT. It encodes CATSRDYMSWNTEAFF.

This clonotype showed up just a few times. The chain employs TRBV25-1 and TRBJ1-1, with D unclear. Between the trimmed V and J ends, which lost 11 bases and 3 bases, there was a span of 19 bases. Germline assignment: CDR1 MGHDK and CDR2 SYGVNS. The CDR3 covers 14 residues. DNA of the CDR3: TGTGCCTGGAGTGTAGGCGCTTACCACACTGAAGCTTTCTTT. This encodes CAWSVGAYHTEAFF.

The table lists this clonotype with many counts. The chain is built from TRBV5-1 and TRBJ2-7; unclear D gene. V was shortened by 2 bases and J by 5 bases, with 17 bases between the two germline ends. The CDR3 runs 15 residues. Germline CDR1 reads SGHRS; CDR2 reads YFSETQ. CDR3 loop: CASSFNPAGVDEQYF. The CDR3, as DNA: TGCGCCAGCAGCTTTAACCCTGCTGGGGTGGACGAGCAGTACTTC.